This T cell receptor (beta chain) was profiled in a study of CD8 T cells in Susac syndrome. Regarding this clonotype: The antigen is unknown.

From blood CD8+ and CD4+ T cells, the TCR beta chain was sequenced. Isolation of CD8+ and CD4+ T cells was performed negatively, whereas enrichment of TEMRA cells was done by FACS. Trimming took 3 bases from V and 2 from J; bases not matched to a gene: 6. The CDR3 is 15 residues long. Germline-derived CDR1 and CDR2 are SGDLS and YYNGEE. Broader study findings: As acknowledged by the study, its TCR sequencing and HLA analysis included a relatively small number of individuals.

Reverse transcription of roughly 0.5 to 1 ug RNA used random hexamers. The CDR3 of TCR beta was amplified by immunoSEQ multiplex PCR across 54 Vbeta and 13 Jbeta. MiXCR, run by TCRdb on the immunoSEQ multiplex PCR reads, gives a single entry per CDR3 protein. The sample carries about 150,000 distinct CDR3 sequences, about 95% recorded once. This rearrangement joins TRBV9 to TRBJ2-3; 7 nucleotides agree with TRBD1. The TCR originated in a human donor with multiple sclerosis. Sequencing input: CD8+ T cells from PBMCs. The CDR3 region has the DNA TGTGCCAGCAGCGAGGACAGGTCTCACACAGATACGCAGTATTTT. Residues: CASSEDRSHTDTQYF.